This TCR beta chain is from a study of Ad26.COV2.S vaccination and SARS-CoV-2 variants. Study-level findings and limits: Comparable non-spike TCR breadth was observed in vaccine and placebo recipients. Breadth, reportedly substantial, characterized the spike-specific CD8+ and CD4+ T cell responses after vaccination.

Profiled with immunoSEQ multiplex PCR; TCRdb holds only in-frame clones, not every one. The profile shows 200,000 to 250,000 clones, 85% to 90% of them singletons. This sample's treatment: some 20 received Ad26.COV2.S at low or high dose, single or two shots; 5 received placebo; per-sample allocation not given. Samples came from day 63 after the first vaccine or placebo injection. On this clone: The antigen is not known.

Between the trimmed V and J ends, which lost 1 base and 0 bases, there was a span of 7 bases. CDR3 length: 15 amino acids. CDR1 and CDR2 (germline): MNHNS, SASEGT. This chain uses TRBV6-1 with TRBJ2-1; a possible D gene is TRBD2 (6 bases). The source of this sequence is a person between 18 and 65 years old who received the Ad26.COV2.S COVID-19 vaccine or a placebo. The sequences come from peripheral blood, collected in a trial of Ad26.COV2.S vaccine versus placebo. CDR3 DNA: TGTGCCAGCAGTGAAGTGGGGGGCTCCTACAATGAGCAGTTCTTC. This gives the protein CASSEVGGSYNEQFF.